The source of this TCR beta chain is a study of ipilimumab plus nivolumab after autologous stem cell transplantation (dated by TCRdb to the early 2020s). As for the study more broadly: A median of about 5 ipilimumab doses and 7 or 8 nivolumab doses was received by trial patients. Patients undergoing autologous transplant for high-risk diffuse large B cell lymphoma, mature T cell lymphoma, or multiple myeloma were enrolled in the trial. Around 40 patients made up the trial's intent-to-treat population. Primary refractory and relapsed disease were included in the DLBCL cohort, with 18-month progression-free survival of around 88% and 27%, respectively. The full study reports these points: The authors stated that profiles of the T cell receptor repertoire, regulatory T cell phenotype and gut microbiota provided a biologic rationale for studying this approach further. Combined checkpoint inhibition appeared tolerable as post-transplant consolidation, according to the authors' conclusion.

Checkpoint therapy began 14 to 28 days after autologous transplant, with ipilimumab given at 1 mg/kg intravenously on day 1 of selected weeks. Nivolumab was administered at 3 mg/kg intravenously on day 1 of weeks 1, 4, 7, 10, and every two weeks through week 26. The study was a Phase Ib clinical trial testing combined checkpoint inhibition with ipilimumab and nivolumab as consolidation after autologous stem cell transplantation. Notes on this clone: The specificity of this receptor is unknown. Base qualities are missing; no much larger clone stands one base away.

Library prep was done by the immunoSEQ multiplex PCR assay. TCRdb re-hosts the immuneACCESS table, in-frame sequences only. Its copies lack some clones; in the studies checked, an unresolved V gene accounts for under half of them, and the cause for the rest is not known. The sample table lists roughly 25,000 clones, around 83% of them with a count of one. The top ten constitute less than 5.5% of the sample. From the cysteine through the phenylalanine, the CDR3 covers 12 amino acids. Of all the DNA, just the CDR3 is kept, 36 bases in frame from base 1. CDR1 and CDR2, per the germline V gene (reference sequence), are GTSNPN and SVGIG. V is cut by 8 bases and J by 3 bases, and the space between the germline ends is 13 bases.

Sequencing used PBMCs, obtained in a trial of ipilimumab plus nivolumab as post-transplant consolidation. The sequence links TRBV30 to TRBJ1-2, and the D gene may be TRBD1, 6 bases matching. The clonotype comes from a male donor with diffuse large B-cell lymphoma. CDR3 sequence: CALAGDHYGYTF. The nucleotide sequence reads TGTGCCCTGGCAGGGGACCACTATGGCTACACCTTC.